The 27 T cell receptor beta chains given below trace back to one sample, sequenced in a study of control samples from healthy donors and cancer patients. Sequencing was performed with immunoSEQ multiplex PCR; in TCRdb, only in-frame clones are kept and a portion is missing. The sample lists about 180,000 clones, around 91% occurring once. The material sequenced was blood. These receptor sequences come from a woman in her fifties or sixties in good health.

The chain joins TRBV6-6 to TRBJ2-3; D uncertain. Between the trimmed V and J ends, which lost 10 bases and 6 bases, there was a span of 14 bases. In germline, CDR1 is MNHNY, CDR2 SVGAGI (reference sequence). The CDR3 is made up of 12 amino acids. As DNA, the CDR3 is TGTGCCACCGATGACCACACTGATACGCAGTATTTT. It codes for CATDDHTDTQYF.

The chain is built from TRBV7-3 and TRBJ2-1; 7 nucleotides line up with TRBD2. Trimming cost V 5 bases and J 5 bases; bases outside gene matches: 15. Germline loops: CDR1 SGHTA, CDR2 FQGTGA. The CDR3 length is 17 residues. This CDR3 reads CASSPDHGTTPNNEQFF. The CDR3 DNA reads as TGTGCCAGCAGCCCCGACCACGGGACTACTCCCAACAATGAGCAGTTCTTC.

V and J are TRBV4-3 and TRBJ2-3, with unresolved D. With 4 bases removed from V and 4 bases from J, the gap between germline ends came to 9 bases. The germline CDR1 and CDR2 sequences are LGHNA and YSLEER. This CDR3 spans 13 amino acids. The CDR3 coding sequence is TGCGCCAGCAGCCTCCGGCCGGCAGATACGCAGTATTTT. Protein: CASSLRPADTQYF.

This chain uses TRBV4-2 with TRBJ1-1, with D tentatively TRBD1 (5 bases). The CDR3 has 15 amino acids. Germline V gene sequence: CDR1 LGHNA, CDR2 YNFKEQ. Trimming left V 0 bases short and J 0 bases short, with 8 bases between. The CDR3 reads CASSQDRGLNTEAFF. The CDR3 DNA reads as TGTGCCAGCAGCCAAGATCGGGGCCTGAACACTGAAGCTTTCTTT.

The chain links TRBV24-1 to TRBJ1-4; the D gene is possibly TRBD1 (5 bases). The CDR3 has 15 amino acids. The germline V gene has CDR1 KGHDR and CDR2 SFDVKD. V was cut by 5 bases and J by 6 bases, with 15 bases left in between. CDR3 loop: CATSGGPGGDEKLFF. Here the CDR3 DNA reads TGTGCCACCAGTGGAGGCCCGGGGGGGGATGAAAAACTGTTTTTT.

The chain has TRBV5-5 and TRBJ2-2; a possible D gene is TRBD1 (5 bases). Germline CDR1 SGHKS, CDR2 YYEKEE (reference sequence). The CDR3 sequence is 14 residues long. The V end was cut by 3 bases, the J end by 9 bases, with 15 bases between. CDR3 DNA sequence: TGTGCCAGCAGCTGGGGCGTAGGTAGCAGGGAGCTGTTTTTT. Protein sequence: CASSWGVGSRELFF.

The gene calls are TRBV4-3 and TRBJ2-1; 9 nucleotides agree with TRBD1. The germline CDR1 and CDR2 sequences are LGHNA and YSLEER. Losses at the gene ends were 4 bases for V and 5 bases for J; bases not matched to a gene: 6. The CDR3 covers 15 residues. The CDR3 region has the DNA TGCGCCAGCAGCCCTTGGACAGGGGCTAACAATGAGCAGTTCTTC. This sequence encodes CASSPWTGANNEQFF.

V gene TRBV7-2 combines with J gene TRBJ2-2; tentative D call: TRBD2 (6 bases). The V gene lost 1 base and the J gene lost 5 bases, with 8 bases spanning the gap. Germline CDR1 reads SGHTA; CDR2 reads FQGNSA. The CDR3 spans 14 residues. The CDR3 DNA reads TGTGCCAGCAGCTTAGAGGGGAGGACCGGGGAGCTGTTTTTT. Protein product: CASSLEGRTGELFF.

This clone was seen once. The chain joins TRBV6-4 to TRBJ2-1; 10 bases align to TRBD2. V was pared by 3 bases and J by 0 bases, with 2 bases of the junction left unmatched. CDR1 and CDR2 from the germline V gene are MRHNA and SNTAGT. This CDR3 region has 16 residues. In DNA, the CDR3 is TGTGCCAGCAGTGAATCTAGCGGGGGCTCCTACAATGAGCAGTTCTTC. This sequence encodes CASSESSGGSYNEQFF.

The rearrangement uses TRBV7-9 and TRBJ1-4; 11 bases match TRBD1. With 5 bases clipped from V and 8 bases from J, the junction kept 4 bases outside the gene matches. Germline-derived CDR1 and CDR2 are SEHNR and FQNEAQ (reference sequence). The CDR3 extends over 14 amino acids. For the CDR3, the DNA is TGTGCCAGCAGCCCGGGACAGGGGGACGAAAAACTGTTTTTT. Translated: CASSPGQGDEKLFF.

The V gene is TRBV19, the J gene TRBJ2-3, with 8 bases matching TRBD1. The CDR3 runs to 15 residues. J lost 0 bases, V lost 5 bases, and 4 bases had no gene match. Germline assignment: CDR1 LNHDA and CDR2 SQIVND (reference sequence). The CDR3 DNA sequence: TGTGCCAGTAGTTCGGGACAGGCTAGCACAGATACGCAGTATTTT. Translating gives CASSSGQASTDTQYF. The full variable domain, with the rest looked up from reference TRBV19 and TRBJ2-3, is DGGITQSPKYLFRKEGQNVTLSCEQNLNHDAMYWYRQDPGQGLRLIYYSQIVNDFQKGDIAEGYSVSREKKESFPLTVTSAQKNPTAFYLCASSSGQASTDTQYFGPGTRLTVL.

V and J are TRBV4-3 and TRBJ2-5; 8 bases align to TRBD2. Germline V gene lookup returns CDR1 LGHNA and CDR2 YSLEER. The CDR3 length is 13 residues. The V segment lost 3 bases and the J segment 9 bases; nucleotides outside the gene matches: 6. The CDR3 protein is CASSQEMRGAQYF. CDR3 coding DNA: TGCGCCAGCAGCCAGGAGATGCGGGGGGCCCAGTACTTC.

J is TRBJ1-1 and V is TRBV5-4; D is possibly TRBD1 (6 bases). The CDR3 runs to 15 residues. CDR1 SGHNT and CDR2 YYREEE come from the germline V gene (reference sequence). Trimming took 0 bases from V and 3 from J, leaving 12 bases between them. CDR3 DNA sequence: TGTGCCAGCAGCTTGGACAGGGTCCTGGACACTGAAGCTTTCTTT. Translating it yields CASSLDRVLDTEAFF. Filled out from reference TRBV5-4 and TRBJ1-1, the complete variable domain reads ETGVTQSPTHLIKTRGQQVTLRCSSQSGHNTVSWYQQALGQGPQFIFQYYREEENGRGNFPPRFSGLQFPNYSSELNVNALELDDSALYLCASSLDRVLDTEAFFGQGTRLTVV.

The chain couples TRBV28 to TRBJ1-6; the D gene is possibly TRBD1 (6 bases). The V end lost 5 bases, the J end lost 3 bases, and 17 bases lay between the germline ends. Per germline, CDR1 MDHEN and CDR2 SYDVKM. This CDR3 comprises 17 residues. The chain's CDR3 is CASSETGSRYYNSPLHF. CDR3 DNA sequence: TGTGCCAGCAGTGAGACAGGTTCCCGATACTATAATTCACCCCTCCACTTT.

This chain connects TRBV9 to TRBJ1-6; D gene uncertain. The V end lost 1 base, the J end lost 14 bases, and 10 bases lay between the germline ends. Germline V gene data show CDR1 as SGDLS and CDR2 as YYNGEE. CDR3 length equals 12 residues. CDR3 nucleotide sequence: TGTGCCAGCAGCGTAAATGGTCGGGCCCTCCACTTT. Residues: CASSVNGRALHF.

The genes are TRBV30 and TRBJ2-2; D unresolved. Trimming stripped 5 bases from V and 0 bases from J, with 7 bases between. This CDR3 has 13 amino acids. Germline lookup yields CDR1 GTSNPN and CDR2 SVGIG (reference sequence). The CDR3 loop reads CAWAPANTGELFF. CDR3 DNA sequence: TGTGCCTGGGCCCCTGCGAACACCGGGGAGCTGTTTTTT.

V is TRBV7-2 and J is TRBJ2-5, with D tentatively TRBD2 (6 bases). Germline-derived CDR1 and CDR2 are SGHTA and FQGNSA. V dropped 8 bases and J dropped 5 bases, with 12 bases sitting between them. The CDR3 spans 12 residues. The CDR3: CASGGTWETQYF. DNA for the CDR3: TGTGCCAGCGGCGGGACCTGGGAGACCCAGTACTTC.

The rearrangement joins TRBV19 to TRBJ1-2; D is possibly TRBD1 (6 bases). The germline V gene encodes CDR1 LNHDA and CDR2 SQIVND (reference sequence). Trimming pared 6 bases from V and 0 bases from J, leaving 14 bases between. CDR3 length equals 15 residues. The CDR3 DNA follows: TGTGCCAGTAGGCCACCCGGACAGTCTAACTATGGCTACACCTTC. As protein: CASRPPGQSNYGYTF.

V and J are TRBV4-3 and TRBJ1-2; no clear D. The V end lost 0 bases, the J end lost 6 bases, and 11 bases lay between the germline ends. Per germline, CDR1 LGHNA and CDR2 YSLEER. The CDR3 extends over 14 amino acids. The CDR3 DNA reads TGCGCCAGCAGCCAAGACCAGGCTAGGGATGGCTACACCTTC. It specifies CASSQDQARDGYTF.

This chain joins TRBV7-2 and TRBJ2-3; no clear D. The CDR3 extends over 15 amino acids. Germline assignment: CDR1 SGHTA and CDR2 FQGNSA. Between the trimmed V and J ends, which lost 6 bases and 4 bases, there was a span of 17 bases. CDR3 in amino acids: CASSRLVASSDTQYF. In DNA, the CDR3 is TGTGCCAGCAGTCGTTTAGTAGCCTCTTCAGATACGCAGTATTTT.

The chain links TRBV19 to TRBJ1-3; D remains unclear. Germline CDR1 and CDR2: LNHDA and SQIVND (reference sequence). This CDR3 spans 16 amino acids. The V gene lost 6 bases and the J gene lost 0 bases, with 15 bases spanning the gap. The CDR3 coding sequence is TGTGCCAGTAGCGTCTGGAGAACCGGCTCTGGAAACACCATATATTTT. Amino acids: CASSVWRTGSGNTIYF.

This sequence joins TRBV7-9 and TRBJ1-1; D might be TRBD1 (5 bases). This CDR3 contains 14 residues. The germline V gene encodes CDR1 SEHNR and CDR2 FQNEAQ (reference sequence). V was cut by 8 bases and J by 0 bases, with 13 bases left in between. DNA of the CDR3: TGTGCCAGCGCACTTAGAGGGGTGAACACTGAAGCTTTCTTT. Translated: CASALRGVNTEAFF.

This chain connects TRBV18 to TRBJ2-3; D is perhaps TRBD2 (6 bases). This CDR3 spans 14 amino acids. V was pared by 6 bases and J by 6 bases, with 16 bases between. CDR1 is KGHSH, CDR2 LQKENI, per germline. This CDR3 is CASSRGSAEDTQYF. DNA of the CDR3: TGTGCCAGCTCCCGGGGGTCCGCAGAGGATACGCAGTATTTT.

This chain connects TRBV24-1 to TRBJ1-1; D is ambiguous. Germline CDR1 and CDR2: KGHDR and SFDVKD. Trimming took off 1 base at V and 0 bases at J, with 11 bases between the two ends. The CDR3 is made up of 16 amino acids. The CDR3 DNA reads TGTGCCACCAGTGATTTTGGCAGCCTGGTGAACACTGAAGCTTTCTTT. Protein product: CATSDFGSLVNTEAFF.

This chain joins TRBV10-3 and TRBJ2-3; the match to TRBD1 covers 9 bases. Germline CDR1 is ENHRY and CDR2 is SYGVKD. The CDR3 extends over 14 amino acids. V dropped 11 bases and J dropped 3; count of bases not matched to a gene: 9. This CDR3 reads CAATGQGRTDTQYF. The CDR3 nucleotides are TGTGCCGCCACAGGACAGGGGAGAACAGATACGCAGTATTTT.

This chain uses TRBV7-9 with TRBJ1-1; tentatively, D is TRBD1 (6 bases). Per the germline V gene, CDR1 is SEHNR and CDR2 is FQNEAQ (reference sequence). The CDR3 is 12 amino acids. Deletions cut 8 bases from V and 1 base from J, with 8 bases between. CDR3 amino acids: CASGQQNTEAFF. The CDR3 coding sequence is TGTGCCAGCGGACAGCAGAACACTGAAGCTTTCTTT.

The CDR3 is CASSAPSRDRSFNEQFF. Written as DNA, the CDR3 is TGTGCCAGCAGCGCGCCCTCCCGGGACAGGTCGTTCAATGAGCAGTTCTTC. This rearrangement joins TRBV9 to TRBJ2-1; 8 bases agree with TRBD1. V lost 3 bases and J lost 6; bases outside the gene matches: 14. CDR3 length: 17 amino acids. Germline CDR1 reads SGDLS; CDR2 reads YYNGEE.